The entry below gives a single T cell receptor beta chain sequence along with its context. In the original analysis: Amplified reference gene primers provided the basis for estimating nucleated cell counts. The data were produced by immunoSEQ multiplex PCR, yet TCRdb's version contains in-frame clones alone and is incomplete. The DNA gave D and trimming, while V, J and clone size come from that table. The table records 70,000 or so clones, around 91% of them present only once. This entry is derived from a study of blood T cell repertoires in COVID-19. Study in general: Acute and convalescent COVID-19 specimens originated in the United States, Italy and Spain. PBMCs, B-cell-depleted T cells, or T cells were the source of the cDNA or gDNA that made up the material.

The CDR3 length is 12 residues. CDR1 is MDHEN and CDR2 is SYDVKM in the germline V gene. Trimming stripped 7 bases from V and 1 base from J, with 7 bases between. Sample: peripheral blood. The clonotype was recovered from a human donor in a cohort sampled during active COVID-19. The genes are TRBV28 and TRBJ1-1, with D maybe TRBD1 (6 bases). The CDR3, as DNA: TGTGCCAGCATACAGGGGAACACTGAAGCTTTCTTT. This codes for CASIQGNTEAFF.